This passage covers 16 T cell receptor beta chains from one sample sequenced in a study of siplizumab effects on memory and regulatory T cells. The table came from immunoSEQ multiplex PCR; TCRdb's copy has only in-frame clones and leaves some out. Of approximately 100,000 clones listed, over 90% were seen once; the top ten hold approximately 1.5%. What was sequenced was non-Treg CD4+ T cells sorted from blood. All receptors come from a human donor in good health.

The chain is built from TRBV27 and TRBJ2-5, with 8 bases identical to TRBD1. This CDR3 comprises 15 residues. The J segment lost 7 bases and the V segment lost 5 bases, leaving 12 bases of the junction unmatched. Germline-derived CDR1 and CDR2 are MNHEY and SMNVEV (reference sequence). Written as DNA, the CDR3 is TGTGCCAGCAGTACCGGACAGGGCCAATGGGGGACCCAGTACTTC. As protein: CASSTGQGQWGTQYF.

The chain carries TRBV4-1 and TRBJ1-5; D remains ambiguous. The germline CDR1 and CDR2 sequences are MGHRA and YSYEKL. Trimming stripped 0 bases from V and 0 bases from J, with 6 bases between. The CDR3 consists of 15 residues. Here the CDR3 reads CASSQDPSSNQPQHF. The CDR3 region has the DNA TGCGCCAGCAGCCAAGATCCAAGTAGCAATCAGCCCCAGCATTTT.

V gene TRBV5-1 combines with J gene TRBJ2-1; a weak D match, TRBD1 (6 bases). Germline CDR1 and CDR2: SGHRS and YFSETQ. CDR3 size: 17 residues. The V end lost 5 bases, the J end lost 3 bases, and 21 bases lay between the germline ends. The CDR3 DNA follows: TGCGCCAGCAGGCAGGGGTCCCCCGGGGTCGGCTACAATGAGCAGTTCTTC. It yields the protein CASRQGSPGVGYNEQFF.

The DNA for the CDR3 is TGTGCCAGCAGCCTGGGACTAGCCTACAATGAGCAGTTCTTC. It encodes CASSLGLAYNEQFF. This sequence joins TRBV7-9 and TRBJ2-1, with 8 bases identical to TRBD2. The CDR3 consists of 14 residues. Germline CDR1 SEHNR, CDR2 FQNEAQ (reference sequence). Trimming took 5 bases from V and 2 from J; bases not matched to a gene: 2. The entire variable domain, with the rest obtained from reference TRBV7-9 and TRBJ2-1, is as follows: DTGVSQNPRHKITKRGQNVTFRCDPISEHNRLYWYRQTLGQGPEFLTYFQNEAQLEKSRLLSDRFSAERPKGSFSTLEIQRTEQGDSAMYLCASSLGLAYNEQFFGPGTRLTVL.

This chain joins TRBV5-1 and TRBJ2-7, with D possibly TRBD1 on 6 matching bases. Germline CDR1 and CDR2: SGHRS and YFSETQ. CDR3 length equals 15 residues. Trimming left V 7 bases short and J 0 bases short, with 17 bases between. CDR3 nucleotide sequence: TGCGCCAGCCGGTCAACAGGGTTCAGCTCCTACGAGCAGTACTTC. It yields the protein CASRSTGFSSYEQYF.

The chain joins TRBV6-5 to TRBJ2-7, with 7 positions matching TRBD1. V was clipped by 7 bases and J by 1 base; unmatched bases: 7. Germline CDR1 reads MNHEY; CDR2 reads SVGAGI. The CDR3 covers 14 residues. The chain's CDR3 is CASMPGTASYEQYF. In DNA, the CDR3 is TGTGCCAGCATGCCCGGGACAGCGTCCTACGAGCAGTACTTC.

The chain is built from TRBV6-1 and TRBJ2-7; 10 nucleotides match TRBD1. The CDR3 spans 14 residues. V lost 6 bases and J lost 3; bases outside the gene matches: 5. From germline, CDR1 is MNHNS and CDR2 SASEGT. CDR3 protein: CASRAGTGVYEQYF. CDR3 sequence (DNA): TGTGCCAGCAGAGCCGGGACAGGGGTCTACGAGCAGTACTTC.

The V and J genes are TRBV19 and TRBJ1-5, with 7 bases aligning to TRBD1. The CDR3 contains 15 residues. Losses at the gene ends were 0 bases for V and 9 bases for J; bases not matched to a gene: 8. CDR1 is LNHDA, CDR2 SQIVND, per germline (reference sequence). The CDR3 is CASSIEDRTGMPQHF. The CDR3 coding sequence is TGTGCCAGTAGTATAGAGGACAGGACCGGGATGCCCCAGCATTTT.

The chain carries TRBV28 and TRBJ1-2; the D is unclear. The CDR3 totals 10 residues. Trimming pared 6 bases from V and 8 bases from J, leaving 7 bases between. Germline V gene lookup returns CDR1 MDHEN and CDR2 SYDVKM. The CDR3 sequence is CASREVGYTF. CDR3 sequence (DNA): TGTGCCAGCAGAGAGGTCGGCTACACCTTC.

The rearrangement joins TRBV7-2 to TRBJ1-3; unclear D gene. This CDR3 contains 15 residues. CDR1 and CDR2 (germline): SGHTA, FQGNSA. Trimming removed 1 base from V and 1 base from J, with 8 bases in between. DNA of the CDR3: TGTGCCAGCAGCTTAGATACGGAGTCTGGAAACACCATATATTTT. This translates into CASSLDTESGNTIYF.

The chain uses TRBV7-2 and TRBJ2-5; 12 bases are shared with TRBD2. Germline V CDR1 and CDR2: SGHTA, FQGNSA. V lost 5 bases to trimming and J lost 4 bases; unmatched junction nucleotides: 2. This CDR3 is built from 14 residues. CDR3: CASSPGLAGETQYF. The CDR3 DNA reads as TGTGCCAGCAGCCCGGGACTAGCGGGAGAGACCCAGTACTTC.

The chain carries TRBV30 and TRBJ1-1, with D unclear. The CDR3 loop spans 15 amino acids. The germline V gene encodes CDR1 GTSNPN and CDR2 SVGIG (reference sequence). The V end was cut by 1 base, the J end by 5 bases, with 17 bases between. As DNA, the CDR3 is TGTGCCTGGAGTGAGGTGGTCCGAACCCGGACTGAAGCTTTCTTT. It codes for CAWSEVVRTRTEAFF.

The chain couples TRBV5-1 to TRBJ2-2; the match to TRBD1 covers 7 bases. The CDR3 spans 14 residues. The V gene end was trimmed by 4 bases and the J gene end by 5 bases; junction bases not matched to a gene: 5. CDR1 SGHRS and CDR2 YFSETQ come from the germline V gene. This chain's CDR3 is CASSTDRATGELFF. The CDR3, as DNA: TGCGCCAGCAGCACAGACAGGGCGACCGGGGAGCTGTTTTTT.

This clone was found once. The chain links TRBV6-5 to TRBJ1-1; D gene uncertain. V was trimmed by 3 bases and J by 7 bases, leaving 9 bases between them. CDR1 is MNHEY and CDR2 is SVGAGI in the germline V gene. CDR3 length: 12 amino acids. The CDR3 is CASSYQGNEAFF. The CDR3 bases are TGTGCCAGCAGTTATCAAGGCAATGAAGCTTTCTTT.

This chain links TRBV19 with TRBJ2-5; 10 nucleotides line up with TRBD2. Losses at the gene ends were 5 bases for V and 2 bases for J; bases not matched to a gene: 8. The CDR3 totals 16 residues. Germline CDR1 and CDR2: LNHDA and SQIVND (reference sequence). In DNA, the CDR3 is TGTGCCAGTAGTTCCCCGGGACTAGCGATTCAAGAGACCCAGTACTTC. The encoded protein is CASSSPGLAIQETQYF.

The table lists this clone with a count of one. The chain recombines TRBV7-2 with TRBJ1-4; 7 bases are a match to TRBD1. CDR3 length: 14 residues. The V segment lost 5 bases and the J segment 8 bases; nucleotides outside the gene matches: 8. Germline CDR1 is SGHTA and CDR2 is FQGNSA. The CDR3 spells CASSRQGLREKLFF. DNA for the CDR3: TGTGCCAGCAGCCGACAGGGCTTGAGAGAAAAACTGTTTTTT.